The clone carrying this T cell receptor beta chain has at least ten counts. Its antigen is unknown. TCR beta CDR3 regions were amplified from RNA transcripts. The HTBI primer set drove a first-round RT-PCR of the TCR CDR3. TCRdb ran MiXCR on the multiplex PCR reads and lists one entry per CDR3 protein. The sample includes about 570,000 distinct CDR3 sequences, around 42% of them seen just once. The data are from a study of T cells in Graves' hyperthyroidism and ophthalmopathy. Notes on the study in general: Ophthalmopathy and stable hyperthyroidism were separated by a 13 V-J model. Ophthalmopathy, which appeared later, was predicted by the model a median around 6 months before onset.

Uncontrolled infection, other autoimmune disease, pregnancy or lactation barred patients from enrollment. Clinical symptoms, serum thyroxine, TRAb, thyroid ultrasound and orbital computed tomography established diagnosis. The receptor's source is an adult woman with Graves' disease, either hyperthyroidism or ophthalmopathy (not recorded which). The source material was peripheral blood or thyroid tissue (not recorded which).

Here the CDR3 DNA reads TGTGCCAGCAGTTTACAGGGGTTGCAGCAGCCCCAGCATTTT. Its protein is CASSLQGLQQPQHF. The chain is built from TRBV27 and TRBJ1-5; possibly TRBD1 for D (6 bases). V shed 2 bases and J shed 7 bases, with 12 bases lying between them. This CDR3 spans 14 amino acids. Germline CDR1 is MNHEY and CDR2 is SMNVEV (reference sequence).